This passage covers 8 T cell receptor beta chains from one sample sequenced in a study of early T cells in non-severe SARS-CoV-2 infection. TCRdb itself ran the 5' RACE reads through MiXCR, one entry per CDR3 protein. This table has tens of thousands of distinct CDR3 sequences, approximately 8% appearing once. The input for sequencing was whole blood, taken at baseline. These receptors were obtained from an adult who was a healthcare worker with PCR-confirmed SARS-CoV-2 infection or an uninfected control (not recorded which).

The chain recombines TRBV30 with TRBJ1-3, with D possibly matching TRBD1 (6 bases). This CDR3 has 15 residues. Germline CDR1 is GTSNPN and CDR2 is SVGIG (reference sequence). Trimming shortened V by 5 bases and J by 0 bases, and 14 bases separated the two germline ends. The CDR3 is CAWRDRILSGNTIYF. CDR3 bases: TGTGCCTGGCGCGACAGGATACTCTCTGGAAACACCATATATTTT.

This clonotype was counted a few times. The rearrangement joins TRBV6-6 to TRBJ2-3; 8 nucleotides match TRBD1. Unmatched junction bases numbered 10, after V lost 5 bases and J lost 0 bases. Looked up from germline, CDR1 is MNHNY and CDR2 is SVGAGI (reference sequence). The CDR3 consists of 17 residues. The CDR3 coding sequence is TGTGCCAGCAGTATGGGGGACAGGACTGCTAGCACAGATACGCAGTATTTT. Its protein is CASSMGDRTASTDTQYF.

The rearrangement joins TRBV10-3 to TRBJ2-1, with D possibly being TRBD1 (5 bases). The germline V and J ends were trimmed by 2 bases and 6 bases, with 11 bases remaining between them. Germline CDR1 and CDR2: ENHRY and SYGVKD. This CDR3 has 14 amino acids. CDR3 in amino acids: CAISEQGARNEQFF. The CDR3 DNA follows: TGTGCCATCAGTGAGCAAGGGGCACGCAATGAGCAGTTCTTC.

CDR3 amino acids: CASSPRDRGEKLFF. For the CDR3, the DNA is TGTGCCAGCAGTCCTCGGGACAGAGGGGAAAAACTGTTTTTT. This chain connects TRBV6-6 to TRBJ1-4; 7 nucleotides agree with TRBD1. The V gene's germline CDR1 is MNHNY and CDR2 SVGAGI (reference sequence). This CDR3 has 14 amino acids. Trimming at V came to 5 bases and at J to 8 bases, leaving 8 bases not matched to a gene.

The chain links TRBV11-2 to TRBJ2-3, with 10 bases lining up with TRBD2. The V and J ends lost 2 bases and 4 bases, in that order; junction bases with no gene match: 0. The germline V gene has CDR1 SGHAT and CDR2 FQNNGV. This CDR3 spans 14 amino acids. CDR3 in DNA: TGTGCCAGCAGCTTACTAGCGGGAGCAGATACGCAGTATTTT. As protein: CASSLLAGADTQYF.

Ten or more counts support this clonotype. The chain recombines TRBV20-1 with TRBJ2-7; 9 nucleotides line up with TRBD2. Germline values: CDR1 DFQATT, CDR2 SNEGSKA (reference sequence). Trimming at V came to 3 bases and at J to 1 base, leaving 4 bases not matched to a gene. The CDR3 is 14 amino acids. The CDR3 DNA reads TGCAGTGCTAGCCGACTAGCGGCGTCCTACGAGCAGTACTTC. This sequence encodes CSASRLAASYEQYF.

This clonotype appeared a few times. A read error may be the cause here, since a much bigger clone is one base away. The genes are TRBV19 and TRBJ1-1; TRBD1 is a possible D gene (6 bases). This CDR3 spans 13 amino acids. With 9 bases removed from V and 1 base from J, the gap between germline ends came to 12 bases. Germline values: CDR1 LNHDA, CDR2 SQIVND (reference sequence). The CDR3 loop reads CASRLTGNTEAFF. CDR3 DNA sequence: TGTGCCAGCAGATTGACAGGGAACACTGAAGCTTTCTTT.

V gene TRBV20-1 combines with J gene TRBJ2-7, with TRBD1 identical over 8 bases. Germline V gives CDR1 DFQATT, CDR2 SNEGSKA (reference sequence). The CDR3 is made up of 14 amino acids. The junction had 5 bases not matched to a gene; V was cut back by 1 base and J by 3 bases. The CDR3, as DNA: TGCAGTGCTAGAGGGACAGGGCAGGGCTACGAGCAGTACTTC. Its protein product is CSARGTGQGYEQYF.